These T cell receptor beta chains were read from a single sample in a study of human T cells and chemical hapten exposure. A single record per CDR3 protein comes from TCRdb applying MiXCR to the RACE reads. The sample holds fewer than 130,000 distinct CDR3 sequences, approximately 11% seen once. The sample here was whole blood, taken in connection with sensitization to the hapten diphenylcyclopropenone (DPC). The receptor source for this set is a woman aged 40 to 50 with alopecia areata. Some clones in this sample may be carry-over from other donors' samples. CDR3s leave out the opening cysteine and the closing phenylalanine or tryptophan. For some rows the clone size is stated as once, few or many, or as a class when expanded; others skip it.

>TRBJ2-1|few|TRBV29-1
SVIRNEQF
>TRBJ2-5|few|TRBV27
ASSPLAGHPQETQY
>TRBJ1-2|NA|TRBV7-8
ASSSTQVAGYT
>TRBJ2-1|few|TRBV20-1
SARDSPALDEQF
>TRBJ2-7|NA|TRBV28
ASSLTPRGPIDEQY
>TRBJ2-7|few|TRBV7-6
ASSWGTDYEQY
>TRBJ2-3|many|TRBV2
ASSQQGLADTQY
>TRBJ1-2|NA|TRBV27
ASSLSPMDYGYT
>TRBJ2-3|few|TRBV20-1
SARDISEDTQY
>TRBJ2-3|many|TRBV19
ASREKPGWDTQY
>TRBJ2-3|NA|TRBV20-1
SARDPELFNTQY
>TRBJ2-6|NA|TRBV3-1
ASSQGTPGANVLT
>TRBJ1-1|few|TRBV30
ACTGGAYEAF
>TRBJ2-3|many|TRBV11-2
ASSLFGTGGADTQY
>TRBJ2-7|few|TRBV29-1
SVEPVASGRY
>TRBJ2-5|many|TRBV3-1
ASSLQGVETQY
>TRBJ2-5|NA|TRBV7-2
ASSTSGGSETQY
>TRBJ2-6|few|TRBV25-1
ASSESVGANVLT
>TRBJ2-3|NA|TRBV7-3
ASSLTSQRGQGNTQY
>TRBJ1-5|many|TRBV6-5
ASSKDRGSQPQH
>TRBJ2-2|few|TRBV15
ATSRLKREYSGELF
>TRBJ2-3|few|TRBV28
ASSLLGGGGAADTQY
>TRBJ2-7|many|TRBV7-2
ASSLDRSLRSYEQY
>TRBJ2-1|few|TRBV30
AWSTGSSYNEQF
>TRBJ2-1|NA|TRBV28
ASSFWGQGAFYEQF